What follows describes a single T cell receptor (beta chain). TCRdb re-called the 5' RACE reads with MiXCR, one entry per CDR3 protein. The sample lists 180,000 or so distinct CDR3 sequences, roughly 10% occurring once. This specimen belongs to a study of T-cell memory formation after mild COVID-19. The overall study: The two donors had largely donor-specific TCR clusters.

Trimming shortened V by 2 bases and J by 0 bases, and 16 bases separated the two germline ends. CDR3 length: 17 residues. CDR1 is SEHNR, CDR2 FQNEAQ, per germline (reference sequence). The specimen sequenced was PBMCs or a T cell subset sorted from them (not recorded which). The clonotype comes from a man between 18 and 35 years old who had mild COVID-19 (a few samples of this study predate the infection). Cell type and time point are not known. This rearrangement joins TRBV7-9 to TRBJ2-5, with TRBD2 as a possible D gene (6 bases). The CDR3 loop is CASSLPLWGVYQETQYF. DNA of the CDR3: TGTGCCAGCAGCTTACCGCTCTGGGGGGTGTACCAAGAGACCCAGTACTTC.